These T cell receptor beta chains were read from a single sample in a study of cytomegalovirus exposure and HLA in healthy donors. TCRdb's table, derived via immunoSEQ multiplex PCR, lists solely in-frame clones and lacks some. The sample lists 150,000 to 180,000 clones; roughly four fifths were seen once. The sample taken for sequencing was PBMCs. The source of these receptors is a man aged 18 to 35 in good health and CMV-seronegative. CDR3s include the opening cysteine and the closing phenylalanine or tryptophan. D genes are given only for firm matches. The listing skips clone size in some rows; elsewhere it reads once, few, many or a size class.

clone_size	v_call	cdr3_length	j_call	d_call	cdr3_nt	cdr3_aa
NA	TRBV4-3	17	TRBJ1-3	NA	TGCGCCAGCAGCCAAGAGTCCGGCAGGGATCACGGAAACACCATATATTTT	CASSQESGRDHGNTIYF
NA	TRBV18	16	TRBJ2-7	TRBD2	TGTGCCAGCTCACCGAATAGCGGGGCGGGTGGGGACGAGCAGTACTTC	CASSPNSGAGGDEQYF
NA	TRBV19	13	TRBJ2-5	NA	TGTGCCAGTAGTATGGCCCTCCAAGAGACCCAGTACTTC	CASSMALQETQYF
NA	TRBV11-3	16	TRBJ2-2	TRBD2	TGTGCCAGCAGCCCAGGGACTAGCGGGAACACCGGGGAGCTGTTTTTT	CASSPGTSGNTGELFF
NA	TRBV19	15	TRBJ2-2	TRBD2	TGTGCCAGTATGGGGAGGGGCGGGAGGGCCGGGGAGCTGTTTTTT	CASMGRGGRAGELFF
few	TRBV7-6	17	TRBJ2-5	TRBD2	TGTGCCAGCAGCTTAGCGGGTCCGACTAGCGGTAAAGAGACCCAGTACTTC	CASSLAGPTSGKETQYF
few	TRBV7-9	15	TRBJ1-2	TRBD1	TGTGCCAGCAGCCACGACAGGGGCGAGACCTATGGCTACACCTTC	CASSHDRGETYGYTF
NA	TRBV21-1	16	TRBJ2-5	NA	NA	CASSGVAGGIWETQYF
NA	TRBV9	14	TRBJ1-1	TRBD1	TGTGCCAGCAGCGTAGAAGGGACAGGGTTGGGTGCTTTCTTT	CASSVEGTGLGAFF
few	TRBV6-1	15	TRBJ2-7	TRBD2	TGTGCCAGCTACCCATGGCTAGCGGGGAACTACGAGCAGTACTTC	CASYPWLAGNYEQYF
NA	TRBV9	17	TRBJ2-2	TRBD2	TGTGCCAGCAGCCTACCCCGGGGGGGAAGGGACACCGGGGAGCTGTTTTTT	CASSLPRGGRDTGELFF
NA	TRBV29-1	15	TRBJ2-3	TRBD1	TGCAGCGTTGAAGAATCCGGGACAGGGGCAGATACGCAGTATTTT	CSVEESGTGADTQYF
NA	TRBV19	16	TRBJ2-7	NA	TGTGCCAGTAGTATGCCTGGACACCCGACCGCCTACGAGCAGTACTTC	CASSMPGHPTAYEQYF
NA	TRBV6-5	15	TRBJ1-2	NA	TGTGCCAGTGGAGAACCCGGAGGCCCTAACTATGGCTACACCTTC	CASGEPGGPNYGYTF
NA	TRBV9	14	TRBJ1-1	NA	TGTGCCAGCAGCGCTGGGGGGTTCGACACTGAAGCTTTCTTT	CASSAGGFDTEAFF
few	TRBV6-4	15	TRBJ2-3	TRBD2	TGTGCCAGCAGTGACACCGCGGGGGGCACAGATACGCAGTATTTT	CASSDTAGGTDTQYF
NA	TRBV18	12	TRBJ2-3	NA	TGTGCCAGCTCACCAGCAGCAGATACGCAGTATTTT	CASSPAADTQYF
NA	TRBV13	14	TRBJ1-3	NA	TGTGCCAGCAGCCTCAGGGCTCCGGGAAACACCATATATTTT	CASSLRAPGNTIYF
NA	TRBV7-9	18	TRBJ2-3	TRBD2	TGTTCCAGCAGCTTAGGGAGGGGTCCTGGACCTAGCACAGATACGCAGTATTTT	CSSSLGRGPGPSTDTQYF
few	TRBV2	16	TRBJ2-1	NA	TGTGCCAGCCATCTGGGGGGGCGGCTCTCAAACAATGAGCAGTTCTTC	CASHLGGRLSNNEQFF
few	TRBV11-2	13	TRBJ1-2	TRBD1	TGTGCCAGCAGCATACAGGGGGCTGGAGGCTACACCTTC	CASSIQGAGGYTF
NA	TRBV5-1	14	TRBJ2-7	TRBD1	TGCGCCAGCAGCTTCGGGACAGGGACCTACGAGCAGTACTTC	CASSFGTGTYEQYF
NA	TRBV7-2	13	TRBJ2-3	NA	TGTGCCAGCAGCCTACGAATTACAGATACGCAGTATTTT	CASSLRITDTQYF
NA	TRBV7-2	12	TRBJ2-1	TRBD2	TGTGCCAGCAGTCCGGGGGGGGATGAGCAGTTCTTC	CASSPGGDEQFF
NA	TRBV4-1	16	TRBJ2-7	TRBD2	TGCGCCAGCAGCCCGCGTCATAGCGGGAGGGGGAACGAGCAGTACTTC	CASSPRHSGRGNEQYF
NA	TRBV6-5	13	TRBJ2-5	NA	TGTGCCAGCACCCCAGAGGGAGAGCAGACCCAGTACTTC	CASTPEGEQTQYF
NA	TRBV5-8	14	TRBJ2-1	TRBD2	TGTGCCAGCAGCTTGGTAGCGGGAGCTTATGAGCAGTTCTTC	CASSLVAGAYEQFF
NA	TRBV27	13	TRBJ1-1	NA	TGTGCCAGCAGTTTCAACGGTAACACTGAAGCTTTCTTT	CASSFNGNTEAFF
NA	TRBV18	13	TRBJ1-1	NA	TGTGCCAGCTCACCTCTGCGTAACACTGAAGCTTTCTTT	CASSPLRNTEAFF
few	TRBV19	14	TRBJ2-5	TRBD2	TGTGCCAGTAACCGGGGGGACGGGAGGGAGACCCAGTACTTC	CASNRGDGRETQYF
NA	TRBV4-3	13	TRBJ2-1	NA	TGCGCCAGCAGCCAAACCCGGGACTTGGGGCAGTTCTTC	CASSQTRDLGQFF
NA	TRBV5-6	15	TRBJ1-4	TRBD1	TGTGCCAGCAGTATAGGAGGAGGGGGCAATGAAAAACTGTTTTTT	CASSIGGGGNEKLFF
NA	TRBV6-1	15	TRBJ2-1	TRBD2	TGTGCCAGCAGTGAAGCTAGCGGGAGGGCCGATGAGCAGTTCTTC	CASSEASGRADEQFF
NA	TRBV6-6	15	TRBJ1-1	TRBD1	TGTGCCAGCAGTCGGGGCACAGGGGCGAACACTGAAGCTTTCTTT	CASSRGTGANTEAFF
NA	TRBV7-6	16	TRBJ2-2	TRBD2	TGTGCCAGCAGCTTAGGTCTAGCGGGCCTCACCGGGGAGCTGTTTTTT	CASSLGLAGLTGELFF